This T cell receptor (beta chain) was sequenced in a study of a mutant IDH1 vaccine in newly diagnosed glioma. Overall study: Investigators started vaccination 4-6 weeks after radiotherapy alone, or with temozolomide cycles.

The data were produced by immunoSEQ multiplex PCR, yet TCRdb's version contains in-frame clones alone and is incomplete. The sample has over 60,000 clones; about four fifths are singletons. Time point specified: week 35, safety follow-up. Each dose delivered 300 ug of mutant IDH1 20-mer peptide subcutaneously with imiquimod. Each donor presented with a new WHO grade 3 or 4 astrocytoma that tested IDH1-mutant and showed ATRX loss. A note on this clone: Antigen: not known.

This CDR3 spans 14 amino acids. V was trimmed by 5 bases and J by 9 bases, leaving 18 bases between them. Looked up from germline, CDR1 is SGHKS and CDR2 is YYEKEE (reference sequence). The chain employs TRBV5-5 and TRBJ2-1; the D gene is possibly TRBD2 (5 bases). Sequenced here: PBMCs, sampled from a glioma patient whose treatment included an IDH1 peptide vaccine. The TCR comes from a man in his forties or fifties with glioma. CDR3 sequence (DNA): TGTGCCAGCAGTTCCCTACTAGACCACGGTGAGCAGTTCTTC. The encoded protein is CASSSLLDHGEQFF. Full variable domain (missing parts from reference TRBV5-5 and TRBJ2-1): DAGVTQSPTHLIKTRGQQVTLRCSPISGHKSVSWYQQVLGQGPQFIFQYYEKEERGRGNFPDRFSARQFPNYSSELNVNALLLGDSALYLCASSSLLDHGEQFFGPGTRLTVL.